This T cell receptor beta chain emerged from a study of T cells after yellow fever vaccination. Study-wide context: SMART-Seq v4 Ultra Low Input handled preparation of low-cell-number fractions.

The table lists this clonotype with a few counts. No antigen is known for it. V gave up 4 bases and J gave up 4 bases; unmatched junction bases: 6. The CDR3 has 15 amino acids. The germline gives CDR1 SGHTA, CDR2 FQGTGA. Overall study findings and caveats: Reappearing after the booster were most of the clones from primary vaccination (roughly 96% CD4, 75% to 90% CD8). Some clonotypes, a small share, were shared between CD4 and CD8 compartments.

The study made its TCR cDNA through 5'RACE template switching. That step introduced a universal primer site along with UMIs. MiXCR was run by TCRdb on the 5' RACE reads, yielding one entry per CDR3 protein. This table has 100,000 to 150,000 distinct CDR3 sequences, under 9% appearing once. The rearrangement links TRBV7-3 to TRBJ2-1; 8 bases align to TRBD1. Sequencing used CD8+ T cells sorted from PBMCs, obtained on the day of the yellow fever booster vaccination. This sequence was found in a man in his late teens or twenties who received the YFV17D yellow fever vaccine. The CDR3 region is CASSSPGTGYNEQFF. CDR3 nucleotides: TGTGCCAGCAGCTCTCCGGGGACAGGATACAATGAGCAGTTCTTC.